This TCR beta chain originates from a study of T cells in localized non-small cell lung cancer. Study-wide points: Uninvolved adjacent lung had more T cell clonality than any other tissue, topping tumor. A median about 50 of the top 100 tumor clones appeared in adjacent lung. Higher blood T cell density went with longer overall survival. Analysis by sequencing included only one tumor region, so heterogeneity remains possible.

On this clone: Its antigen is unidentified.

The germline V gene has CDR1 LNHDA and CDR2 SQIVND (reference sequence). The CDR3 spans 15 residues. V was pared by 3 bases and J by 3 bases, with 4 bases of the junction left unmatched. The table came from immunoSEQ multiplex PCR; TCRdb's copy has only in-frame clones and leaves some out. Counted here are thousands of clones, about 35% occurring once; the ten biggest clones make up approximately 9%. The sequence came from a female donor of 60 years or more with stage I lung adenocarcinoma. Specimen: lung tumor tissue, collected before any cancer treatment. This sequence joins TRBV19 and TRBJ2-2; TRBD2 agrees at 7 bases. The CDR3 loop reads CASSIRTRDTGELFF. CDR3 nucleotide sequence: TGTGCCAGTAGTATTAGGACTAGGGACACCGGGGAGCTGTTTTTT.